The rows below give T cell receptor beta chains drawn from one sample of a study of shared clonotypes between healthy human individuals. The protocol was immunoSEQ multiplex PCR, while the TCRdb copy is restricted to in-frame clones and leaves out a portion. This sample yields around 1 million clones, of which about three quarters are seen a single time; roughly 1.5% belongs to the top ten. The source material was memory CD4+ T cells sorted from blood. The receptors were sampled from a man between 18 and 35 years old in good health. The CDR3 runs from the conserved cysteine through the conserved F or W. Each record gives: V gene, D gene, clone size, J gene, CDR3 protein, CDR3 DNA. D genes are given only for firm matches. Rows give clone size only sometimes, using once, few, many, or a class for an expanded clone.

V: TRBV20-1
D: -
size: -
J: TRBJ2-7
CDR3: CSAGPASEQYF
DNA: TGCAGTGCCGGGCCGGCTTCCGAGCAGTACTTC

V: TRBV7-2
D: TRBD2
size: -
J: TRBJ2-3
CDR3: CASSLVVLGVRTRDTQYF
DNA: TGTGCCAGCAGCTTAGTAGTTCTCGGCGTTAGGACTAGGGATACGCAGTATTTT

V: TRBV4-3
D: -
size: -
J: TRBJ2-7
CDR3: CASSQVTGTNYEQYF
DNA: TGCGCCAGCAGCCAGGTTACCGGGACGAACTACGAGCAGTACTTC

V: TRBV5-1
D: TRBD1
size: -
J: TRBJ1-1
CDR3: CASSLGPTGTEAFF
DNA: TGCGCCAGCAGCTTAGGGCCGACAGGGACTGAAGCTTTCTTT

V: TRBV19
D: -
size: once
J: TRBJ2-1
CDR3: CASSYSGGGTNEQFF
DNA: TGTGCCAGTAGCTACTCAGGGGGGGGCACCAATGAGCAGTTCTTC

V: TRBV30
D: -
size: -
J: TRBJ2-7
CDR3: CAWRQGTGEQYF
DNA: TGTGCCTGGAGACAGGGAACGGGCGAGCAGTACTTC

V: TRBV7-8
D: TRBD1
size: few
J: TRBJ2-5
CDR3: CASSPPTGGRETQYF
DNA: TGTGCCAGCAGCCCACCGACAGGGGGCAGGGAGACCCAGTACTTC

V: TRBV10-1
D: -
size: -
J: TRBJ1-1
CDR3: CASSRDFMNTEAFF
DNA: TGCGCCAGCAGCCGGGACTTTATGAACACTGAAGCTTTCTTT

V: TRBV5-1
D: TRBD2
size: many
J: TRBJ2-3
CDR3: CASSPRERGADTQYF
DNA: TGCGCCAGCAGCCCCCGAGAGCGGGGCGCAGATACGCAGTATTTT

V: TRBV5-8
D: -
size: -
J: TRBJ1-1
CDR3: CASSMDRLTEAFF
DNA: TGTGCCAGCAGCATGGACAGACTGACTGAAGCTTTCTTT

V: TRBV6-1
D: TRBD1
size: -
J: TRBJ1-2
CDR3: CASSDRAGTGGTYGYTF
DNA: TGTGCCAGCAGTGACCGGGCCGGGACAGGGGGCACCTATGGCTACACCTTC

V: TRBV6-1
D: -
size: once
J: TRBJ1-6
CDR3: CASSEWWGGDSPLHF
DNA: TGTGCCAGCAGTGAATGGTGGGGCGGAGATTCACCCCTCCACTTT

V: TRBV9
D: -
size: -
J: TRBJ2-1
CDR3: CASSSFGGQQFF
DNA: TGTGCCAGCAGCTCCTTTGGCGGACAGCAGTTCTTC

V: TRBV7-9
D: TRBD2
size: -
J: TRBJ2-1
CDR3: CASSSVAGRNEQFF
DNA: TGTGCCAGCAGCTCGGTAGCGGGAAGGAATGAGCAGTTCTTC

V: TRBV14
D: -
size: -
J: TRBJ2-7
CDR3: CASSRTGTSIVDEQYF
DNA: TGTGCCAGCAGCCGAACCGGGACTTCAATAGTCGACGAGCAGTACTTC

V: TRBV6-1
D: -
size: -
J: TRBJ2-7
CDR3: CATEWFYEQYF
DNA: TGTGCCACTGAGTGGTTCTACGAGCAGTACTTC

V: TRBV14
D: -
size: once
J: TRBJ2-7
CDR3: CASSLGLLSYEQYF
DNA: TGTGCCAGCAGCTTGGGACTCCTCTCCTACGAGCAGTACTTC

V: TRBV6-6
D: -
size: -
J: TRBJ1-2
CDR3: CASREKGGGYTF
DNA: TGTGCCAGCAGGGAAAAGGGGGGTGGCTACACCTTC

V: TRBV7-8
D: -
size: -
J: TRBJ2-5
CDR3: CASGEATGLQETQYF
DNA: TGTGCCAGCGGAGAAGCAACGGGACTCCAAGAGACCCAGTACTTC

V: TRBV29-1
D: -
size: -
J: TRBJ1-3
CDR3: CSVESDRNTIYF
DNA: TGCAGCGTTGAGTCCGACAGAAACACCATATATTTT

V: TRBV27
D: -
size: -
J: TRBJ2-7
CDR3: CASSWGDYEQYF
DNA: TGTGCCAGCAGTTGGGGTGACTACGAGCAGTACTTC

V: TRBV30
D: -
size: -
J: TRBJ1-3
CDR3: CAWSWAGGFGGNTIYF
DNA: TGTGCCTGGAGTTGGGCAGGAGGCTTCGGAGGAAACACCATATATTTT

V: TRBV20-1
D: -
size: -
J: TRBJ1-2
CDR3: CSAPLLGGYTF
DNA: TGCAGTGCTCCACTATTGGGTGGCTACACCTTC

V: TRBV30
D: -
size: -
J: TRBJ2-6
CDR3: CAWMVRAGANVLTF
DNA: TGTGCCTGGATGGTTAGGGCCGGGGCCAACGTCCTGACTTTC

V: TRBV7-2
D: -
size: -
J: TRBJ2-6
CDR3: CASSPTRSGANVLTF
DNA: TGTGCCAGCAGCCCCACCCGATCTGGGGCCAACGTCCTGACTTTC

V: TRBV2
D: -
size: few
J: TRBJ1-6
CDR3: CASNPGRNSPLHF
DNA: TGTGCCAGCAATCCGGGCCGTAATTCACCCCTCCACTTT

V: TRBV14
D: -
size: -
J: TRBJ1-4
CDR3: CASSQLREKLFF
DNA: TGTGCCAGCAGCCAATTAAGGGAAAAACTGTTTTTT

V: TRBV5-1
D: -
size: -
J: TRBJ1-5
CDR3: CASSIGGDQPQHF
DNA: TGCGCCAGCAGCATAGGGGGAGACCAGCCCCAGCATTTT

V: TRBV30
D: -
size: few
J: TRBJ1-2
CDR3: CAGGVSGYTF
DNA: TGTGCCGGTGGCGTGTCCGGCTACACCTTC

V: TRBV6-5
D: TRBD2
size: many
J: TRBJ2-2
CDR3: CASRTGTRNTGELFF
DNA: TGTGCCAGCAGGACCGGGACTAGGAACACCGGGGAGCTGTTTTTT

V: TRBV5-6
D: -
size: -
J: TRBJ2-5
CDR3: CASSLTGRETQYF
DNA: TGTGCCAGCAGCCTGACAGGGAGGGAGACCCAGTACTTC

V: TRBV5-1
D: TRBD2
size: -
J: TRBJ2-5
CDR3: CASSLGRGGETQYF
DNA: TGCGCCAGCAGCCTCGGGAGGGGCGGAGAGACCCAGTACTTC

V: TRBV10-3
D: TRBD1
size: -
J: TRBJ1-1
CDR3: CAITRTGDLNTEAFF
DNA: TGTGCCATCACCCGGACAGGGGACTTGAACACTGAAGCTTTCTTT

V: TRBV5-1
D: -
size: -
J: TRBJ2-7
CDR3: CASSLVDNAYEQYF
DNA: TGCGCCAGCAGCTTGGTGGACAATGCCTACGAGCAGTACTTC

V: TRBV30
D: -
size: once
J: TRBJ2-3
CDR3: CATRGDTDTQYF
DNA: TGTGCCACCCGAGGGGACACAGATACGCAGTATTTT

V: TRBV7-8
D: TRBD2
size: many
J: TRBJ2-7
CDR3: CASSLAAGTSGRGVEQYF
DNA: TGTGCCAGCAGCTTAGCGGCCGGGACTAGCGGGAGAGGGGTTGAGCAGTACTTC

V: TRBV7-9
D: TRBD1
size: few
J: TRBJ1-2
CDR3: CASSRDSTYGYTF
DNA: TGTGCCAGCAGTAGGGACAGCACGTATGGCTACACCTTC

V: TRBV11-2
D: TRBD1
size: -
J: TRBJ1-5
CDR3: CASSKGAGVNQPQHF
DNA: TGTGCCAGCAGCAAGGGGGCGGGGGTCAATCAGCCCCAGCATTTT

V: TRBV28
D: -
size: -
J: TRBJ2-7
CDR3: CASGTPTYSYEQYF
DNA: TGTGCCAGCGGGACCCCCACTTACTCCTACGAGCAGTACTTC

V: TRBV19
D: TRBD1
size: -
J: TRBJ1-2
CDR3: CASMADRGGYTF
DNA: TGTGCCAGTATGGCGGACAGGGGTGGCTACACCTTC

V: TRBV2
D: -
size: few
J: TRBJ1-1
CDR3: CASTGNTEAFF
DNA: TGTGCCAGCACGGGGAACACTGAAGCTTTCTTT

V: TRBV5-4
D: -
size: -
J: TRBJ2-3
CDR3: CASSLLTDTQYF
DNA: TGTGCCAGCAGCTTACTCACAGATACGCAGTATTTT

V: TRBV15
D: TRBD1
size: -
J: TRBJ1-1
CDR3: CATSRGAGTGVTEAFF
DNA: TGTGCCACCAGCAGAGGGGCCGGGACAGGGGTCACTGAAGCTTTCTTT

V: TRBV28
D: TRBD2
size: -
J: TRBJ2-1
CDR3: CASSEPGGLSSYNEQFF
DNA: TGTGCCAGCAGTGAGCCGGGAGGCCTTAGCTCCTACAATGAGCAGTTCTTC

V: TRBV10-1
D: -
size: -
J: TRBJ1-6
CDR3: CASGTNNSPLHF
DNA: TGCGCCAGCGGGACCAATAATTCACCCCTCCACTTT

V: TRBV7-9
D: -
size: few
J: TRBJ2-2
CDR3: CASSFGLGSWTGELFF
DNA: TGTGCCAGCAGCTTCGGGCTGGGGTCGTGGACCGGGGAGCTGTTTTTT

V: TRBV4-1
D: TRBD2
size: few
J: TRBJ2-1
CDR3: CASSSPKGLAGGDEQFF
DNA: TGCGCCAGCAGCTCCCCTAAAGGGCTAGCGGGGGGGGATGAGCAGTTCTTC

V: TRBV29-1
D: -
size: -
J: TRBJ2-5
CDR3: CRADSIGTQYF
DNA: TGCAGGGCAGACAGTATTGGGACCCAGTACTTC

V: TRBV5-1
D: -
size: -
J: TRBJ1-4
CDR3: CASSPSDPSNEKLFF
DNA: TGCGCCAGCAGCCCCAGCGACCCTTCCAATGAAAAACTGTTTTTT

V: TRBV2
D: -
size: once
J: TRBJ2-5
CDR3: CASSGGVKETQYF
DNA: TGTGCCAGCAGTGGAGGGGTGAAGGAGACCCAGTACTTC

V: TRBV27
D: -
size: -
J: TRBJ1-1
CDR3: CASSPLEGTEAFF
DNA: TGTGCCAGCAGTCCCCTCGAGGGGACTGAAGCTTTCTTT

V: TRBV27
D: TRBD1
size: -
J: TRBJ1-6
CDR3: CASKLSGTADNSPLHF
DNA: TGTGCCAGCAAGCTATCCGGGACAGCAGATAATTCACCCCTCCACTTT

V: TRBV28
D: -
size: once
J: TRBJ2-7
CDR3: CASRTLKQDEQYF
DNA: TGTGCCAGCAGGACCCTTAAACAGGACGAGCAGTACTTC

V: TRBV7-2
D: TRBD2
size: -
J: TRBJ2-7
CDR3: CASSLMPSGHSYEQYF
DNA: TGTGCCAGCAGCTTAATGCCTAGCGGGCACTCCTACGAGCAGTACTTC

V: TRBV6-5
D: -
size: -
J: TRBJ1-6
CDR3: CASRDVVGSPLHF
DNA: TGTGCCAGCAGGGATGTAGTCGGATCACCCCTCCACTTT

V: TRBV12-1
D: -
size: -
J: TRBJ2-7
CDR3: CASTRVYEQYF
DNA: TGTGCCAGCACCCGAGTGTACGAGCAGTACTTC